This entry features one TCR beta chain sequence. Its antigen remains unknown. PCR involved 60 Vbeta and 13 Jbeta primers. Clones were read by immunoSEQ multiplex PCR, and TCRdb kept only the in-frame ones, dropping some. The table includes some 170,000 clones, around 77% detected once. Trimming took 3 bases from V and 7 from J, leaving 21 bases between them. Per the germline V gene, CDR1 is GTSNPN and CDR2 is SVGIG (reference sequence). The CDR3 covers 15 residues. The sample is drawn from a study of cytomegalovirus exposure and HLA in healthy donors. General study results and limits: In a later analysis, donors in an Asian-associated ancestry cluster reportedly had fewer N-insertions in productive TCRs than the cohort mean. The study assumed roughly uniform donor sequencing depth for presence/absence analyses. Later work found that TCR association rates differed between HLA loci; DRB1 had the most and HLA-C the fewest. Several top significant clusters appeared, in a later analysis, to be linked to common viral pathogens.

The specimen was PBMCs. The chain recombines TRBV30 with TRBJ1-2; possible D gene TRBD1, 6 bases. The receptor comes from a woman in her thirties in good health and CMV-seronegative. The CDR3 sequence is CAWSLSQGAELGYTF. The CDR3 region has the DNA TGTGCCTGGAGCCTATCACAGGGTGCCGAGCTTGGCTACACCTTC. Looking up the rest from reference TRBV30 and TRBJ1-2 gives the full variable domain: SQTIHQWPATLVQPVGSPLSLECTVEGTSNPNLYWYRQAAGRGLQLLFYSVGIGQISSEVPQNLSASRPQDRQFILSSKKLLLSDSGFYLCAWSLSQGAELGYTFGSGTRLTVV.